Shown below are 27 T cell receptor beta chains from a single sample sequenced in a study of OX40 agonist ivuxolimab in advanced cancers. Assay used: immunoSEQ multiplex PCR; TCRdb lists only in-frame clones, some missing. The repertoire includes more than 100,000 clones, about nine tenths of them detected once, and approximately 0.99% sits in the top ten. The sample was CD4+ or CD8+ T cells sorted from blood, taken in a trial of the OX40 agonist ivuxolimab. The source is an adult with an advanced solid tumor such as melanoma, head and neck, liver or kidney cancer.

The gene calls are TRBV28 and TRBJ1-4; D gene unclear. The CDR3 runs 15 residues. Germline V gene sequence: CDR1 MDHEN, CDR2 SYDVKM. Trimming stripped 3 bases from V and 14 bases from J, with 22 bases between. CDR3 protein: CASSLGRNGPAGLFF. For the CDR3, the DNA is TGTGCCAGCAGTTTGGGTCGGAATGGGCCCGCGGGTCTGTTTTTT. The full variable domain, in which reference TRBV28 and TRBJ1-4 provide the parts outside the CDR3, is DVKVTQSSRYLVKRTGEKVFLECVQDMDHENMFWYRQDPGLGLRLIYFSYDVKMKEKGDIPEGYSVSREKKERFSLILESASTNQTSMYLCASSLGRNGPAGLFFGSGTQLSVL.

The V gene is TRBV11-3, the J gene TRBJ1-1, with 11 positions matching TRBD1. The germline V gene has CDR1 SGHNT and CDR2 YENEEA. The CDR3 contains 14 residues. V lost 3 bases and J lost 4; bases outside the gene matches: 1. CDR3 protein: CASSFGTGGTEAFF. In nucleotides, the CDR3 is TGTGCCAGCAGCTTCGGGACAGGGGGCACTGAAGCTTTCTTT.

This CDR3 is CASRRTSGSDEQFF. The CDR3, as DNA: TGTGCCAGCAGACGGACTAGCGGGAGCGATGAGCAGTTCTTC. The chain links TRBV13 to TRBJ2-1, with 13 nucleotides matching TRBD2. Germline V gives CDR1 PRHDT, CDR2 FYEKMQ (reference sequence). V shed 6 bases, J shed 8 bases, and the junction held 4 bases outside the gene matches. The CDR3 covers 14 residues.

The J gene is TRBJ2-7, the V gene TRBV7-8; D tentatively reads TRBD1 or TRBD2 (5 bases each). CDR3 length: 14 residues. The V gene's germline CDR1 is SGHVS and CDR2 FQNEAQ. Deletions cut 1 base from V and 2 bases from J, with 9 bases between. The CDR3 region is CASSLGDGPYEQYF. The CDR3 coding sequence is TGTGCCAGCAGCTTAGGGGACGGACCCTACGAGCAGTACTTC.

The genes are TRBV5-1 and TRBJ2-1; D ambiguous. The germline CDR1 and CDR2 sequences are SGHRS and YFSETQ. V was shortened by 4 bases and J by 0 bases, with 17 bases between the two germline ends. There are 17 residues in the CDR3. The DNA for the CDR3 is TGCGCCAGCAGCCCAAGGGAACCCACCTTCTCCTACAATGAGCAGTTCTTC. Amino acid sequence: CASSPREPTFSYNEQFF.

CDR3: CASNIRGGGADTQYF. The CDR3 DNA reads as TGCGCCAGCAACATCCGGGGCGGGGGTGCAGATACGCAGTATTTT. J is TRBJ2-3 and V is TRBV5-1; 7 positions match TRBD2. The CDR3 consists of 15 residues. Germline-derived CDR1 and CDR2 are SGHRS and YFSETQ. V was clipped by 6 bases and J by 4 bases; unmatched bases: 11.

The rearrangement joins TRBV10-3 to TRBJ2-1; unclear D gene. The CDR3 covers 13 residues. V dropped 7 bases and J dropped 4 bases, with 11 bases sitting between them. Germline CDR1 reads ENHRY; CDR2 reads SYGVKD. For the CDR3, the DNA is TGTGCCATCAAAGGCGCCGAGTACAATGAGCAGTTCTTC. Protein sequence: CAIKGAEYNEQFF.

The chain links TRBV4-2 to TRBJ2-2; TRBD1 agrees at 9 bases. V dropped 0 bases and J dropped 4; count of bases not matched to a gene: 6. The CDR3 runs to 17 residues. From germline, CDR1 is LGHNA and CDR2 YNFKEQ. The CDR3 DNA is TGTGCCAGCAGCCAAGAATACGGACAGGGGCCCACCGGGGAGCTGTTTTTT. It translates to CASSQEYGQGPTGELFF.

The CDR3 region has the DNA TGTGCCAGCAGCTTGTCCCAAGGGTTGTATCAGCCCCAGCATTTT. This gives the protein CASSLSQGLYQPQHF. The J gene is TRBJ1-5, the V gene TRBV7-6; D gene ambiguous. Trimming stripped 3 bases from V and 5 bases from J, with 14 bases between. CDR1 and CDR2 from the germline V gene are SGHVS and FNYEAQ. This CDR3 spans 15 amino acids.

This clone was seen only a few times. CDR3 sequence reads: CASSLRGEQYF. In nucleotides, the CDR3 is TGTGCCAGCAGCTTGCGAGGCGAGCAGTACTTC. The V gene is TRBV5-5, the J gene TRBJ2-7; D gene unclear. The V and J ends lost 1 base and 6 bases respectively, with 5 bases between them. CDR1 SGHKS and CDR2 YYEKEE come from the germline V gene (reference sequence). The CDR3 extends over 11 amino acids. The variable domain in full, with the rest retrieved from reference TRBV5-5 and TRBJ2-7, is DAGVTQSPTHLIKTRGQQVTLRCSPISGHKSVSWYQQVLGQGPQFIFQYYEKEERGRGNFPDRFSARQFPNYSSELNVNALLLGDSALYLCASSLRGEQYFGPGTRLTVT.

The gene calls are TRBV7-2 and TRBJ1-5, with 7 bases fitting TRBD1. The germline gives CDR1 SGHTA, CDR2 FQGNSA. V dropped 5 bases and J dropped 7; count of bases not matched to a gene: 11. This CDR3 has 15 amino acids. CDR3 bases: TGTGCCAGCAGCCTTGCAGGGGGTAAGGGACAGCCCCAGCATTTT. Its protein is CASSLAGGKGQPQHF. Filled out from reference TRBV7-2 and TRBJ1-5, the complete variable domain reads GAGVSQSPSNKVTEKGKDVELRCDPISGHTALYWYRQSLGQGLEFLIYFQGNSAPDKSGLPSDRFSAERTGGSVSTLTIQRTQQEDSAVYLCASSLAGGKGQPQHFGDGTRLSIL.

The chain joins TRBV4-2 to TRBJ2-7, with D unresolved. V lost 3 bases and J lost 1, with 10 bases in between. The CDR3 runs 14 residues. Germline V gene lookup returns CDR1 LGHNA and CDR2 YNFKEQ. CDR3 loop: CASSHAGPSYEQYF. Written as DNA, the CDR3 is TGTGCCAGCAGCCATGCCGGGCCGTCCTACGAGCAGTACTTC.

The chain links TRBV28 to TRBJ2-5; D possibly uses TRBD1 or TRBD2 (6 bases each). Germline V gene lookup returns CDR1 MDHEN and CDR2 SYDVKM. With 6 bases removed from V and 2 bases from J, the gap between germline ends came to 13 bases. The CDR3 is made up of 14 amino acids. CDR3: CASSPGGGQETQYF. CDR3 coding DNA: TGTGCCAGCAGCCCTGGAGGGGGGCAAGAGACCCAGTACTTC.

The V call is TRBV27, the J call TRBJ1-6; no definite D call. The CDR3 is 15 amino acids. The germline V gene has CDR1 MNHEY and CDR2 SMNVEV (reference sequence). Trimming shortened V by 3 bases and J by 10 bases, and 16 bases separated the two germline ends. The CDR3 loop reads CASSFTLGNWSPLHF. In DNA, the CDR3 is TGTGCCAGCAGTTTTACCTTAGGGAATTGGTCACCCCTCCACTTT.

The chain has TRBV18 and TRBJ2-3, with TRBD1 identical over 7 bases. V lost 3 bases and J lost 0; bases outside the gene matches: 6. This CDR3 has 16 amino acids. Per germline, CDR1 KGHSH and CDR2 LQKENI. The CDR3: CASSPPGQPSTDTQYF. DNA of the CDR3: TGTGCCAGCTCACCTCCGGGACAGCCGAGCACAGATACGCAGTATTTT.

This chain uses TRBV19 with TRBJ2-7, with D perhaps matching TRBD1 (5 bases). Germline V gene lookup returns CDR1 LNHDA and CDR2 SQIVND (reference sequence). V lost 9 bases and J lost 1, with 13 bases in between. CDR3 length equals 13 residues. CDR3 amino acids: CASSQGFSYEQYF. In nucleotides, the CDR3 is TGTGCCAGCTCTCAGGGTTTTTCCTACGAGCAGTACTTC.

This chain joins TRBV11-1 and TRBJ2-7; a possible D gene is TRBD2 (5 bases). Germline V lookup: CDR1 SGHAT, CDR2 FQDESV (reference sequence). CDR3 length: 12 amino acids. The V gene lost 3 bases and the J gene lost 6 bases, with 9 bases spanning the gap. Written as DNA, the CDR3 is TGTGCCAGCAGCTTCGACGGGGTCGAGCAGTACTTC. It codes for CASSFDGVEQYF.

The V call is TRBV9, the J call TRBJ2-1, with 9 bases matching TRBD2. V shed 6 bases, J shed 10 bases, and the junction held 5 bases outside the gene matches. Germline V gene data show CDR1 as SGDLS and CDR2 as YYNGEE. This CDR3 has 12 amino acids. Written as DNA, the CDR3 is TGTGCCAGCAACAGCGGGGGGCGAGAGCAGTTCTTC. It is translated as CASNSGGREQFF. The full variable domain, rest sourced from reference TRBV9 and TRBJ2-1, is DSGVTQTPKHLITATGQRVTLRCSPRSGDLSVYWYQQSLDQGLQFLIQYYNGEERAKGNILERFSAQQFPDLHSELNLSSLELGDSALYFCASNSGGREQFFGPGTRLTVL.

The chain joins TRBV19 to TRBJ2-7, with D possibly TRBD1 on 6 matching bases. CDR3 length: 15 amino acids. Germline values: CDR1 LNHDA, CDR2 SQIVND (reference sequence). Deletions cut 7 bases from V and 0 bases from J, with 16 bases between. The CDR3 here is CASNDPGTSSYEQYF. The CDR3 DNA follows: TGTGCCAGTAACGACCCAGGGACAAGCTCCTACGAGCAGTACTTC.

The chain employs TRBV6-4 and TRBJ2-3; weak D call: TRBD2 (5 bases). Trimming left V 0 bases short and J 0 bases short, with 10 bases between. The CDR3 sequence is 16 residues long. CDR1 and CDR2 from the germline V gene are MRHNA and SNTAGT. Written as DNA, the CDR3 is TGTGCCAGCAGTGACTCGAGGACTTGGAGCACAGATACGCAGTATTTT. Translation gives CASSDSRTWSTDTQYF.

The rearrangement joins TRBV7-2 to TRBJ2-1, with D tentatively TRBD2 (6 bases). Per germline, CDR1 SGHTA and CDR2 FQGNSA. This CDR3 is 14 amino acids long. V dropped 5 bases and J dropped 2 bases, with 10 bases sitting between them. The CDR3 is CASSRGLAYNEQFF. Written as DNA, the CDR3 is TGTGCCAGCAGCCGGGGACTCGCCTACAATGAGCAGTTCTTC.

A single count supports this clone. The V gene is TRBV5-4, the J gene TRBJ2-3; 8 bases map to TRBD2. The CDR3 is 15 residues long. V was pared by 0 bases and J by 1 base, with 1 base of the junction left unmatched. Germline V gene lookup returns CDR1 SGHNT and CDR2 YYREEE (reference sequence). DNA of the CDR3: TGTGCCAGCAGCTTGGCGGGAGGGCGCACAGATACGCAGTATTTT. It is translated as CASSLAGGRTDTQYF.

The rearrangement joins TRBV27 to TRBJ2-1, with unresolved D. CDR3 length: 14 amino acids. The germline CDR1 and CDR2 sequences are MNHEY and SMNVEV (reference sequence). Trimming removed 8 bases at V and 10 bases at J, with 21 bases between. The CDR3 DNA follows: TGTGCCAGCCATAATCCTCCGGAGCGTCACGAGCAGTTCTTC. Its translation is CASHNPPERHEQFF.

This chain joins TRBV7-2 and TRBJ2-5; maybe TRBD1 (7 bases). Trimming stripped 5 bases from V and 6 bases from J, with 19 bases between. Germline V gene sequence: CDR1 SGHTA, CDR2 FQGNSA. There are 15 residues in the CDR3. The CDR3 region has the DNA TGTGCCAGCAGCCCTATGCGGGACAGTTATAAGACCCAGTACTTC. Encoded protein: CASSPMRDSYKTQYF.

The chain links TRBV9 to TRBJ2-1, with D possibly TRBD1 on 5 matching bases. Looked up from germline, CDR1 is SGDLS and CDR2 is YYNGEE. Trimming removed 0 bases from V and 0 bases from J, with 10 bases in between. There are 16 residues in the CDR3. The DNA of the CDR3 is TGTGCCAGCAGCGTAGGAGGACATAGCTCCTACAATGAGCAGTTCTTC. It is translated as CASSVGGHSSYNEQFF. The full variable domain, its missing parts supplied by reference TRBV9 and TRBJ2-1, is DSGVTQTPKHLITATGQRVTLRCSPRSGDLSVYWYQQSLDQGLQFLIQYYNGEERAKGNILERFSAQQFPDLHSELNLSSLELGDSALYFCASSVGGHSSYNEQFFGPGTRLTVL.

This chain joins TRBV7-9 and TRBJ2-1, with TRBD2 matching over 9 bases. Germline CDR1 and CDR2: SEHNR and FQNEAQ (reference sequence). The V gene end was trimmed by 0 bases and the J gene end by 4 bases; junction bases not matched to a gene: 1. This CDR3 contains 15 residues. In nucleotides, the CDR3 is TGTGCCAGCAGCTTAGCTAGCGGGAGATACAATGAGCAGTTCTTC. Residues: CASSLASGRYNEQFF.

This chain joins TRBV28 and TRBJ1-5; the match to TRBD1 covers 7 bases. CDR3 length: 15 residues. The V and J ends lost 3 bases and 5 bases, in that order; junction bases with no gene match: 7. Germline V gives CDR1 MDHEN, CDR2 SYDVKM. This chain's CDR3 is CASSFPGGTYQPQHF. The CDR3 nucleotides read TGTGCCAGCAGTTTTCCAGGGGGTACATATCAGCCCCAGCATTTT.